These 20 T cell receptor beta chains originate from one sample sequenced in a study of response to subunit inactivated influenza vaccine. One entry per CDR3 protein results from TCRdb running MiXCR on the RT-PCR reads. The sample carries just under 250,000 distinct CDR3 sequences, 12% recorded once. This sample comprised non-naive T cells sorted from PBMCs, obtained 14 to 15 days before vaccination. These receptor sequences come from a man in his forties or fifties who received an inactivated influenza vaccine.

The sample holds many counts of this clonotype. CDR3: CASSLEATSYEQYF. In nucleotides, the CDR3 is TGTGCCAGCAGCTTAGAGGCAACATCCTACGAGCAGTACTTC. This sequence joins TRBV7-2 and TRBJ2-7; no clear D gene. CDR3 length equals 14 residues. Trimming removed 1 base from V and 1 base from J, with 8 bases in between. Germline assignment: CDR1 SGHTA and CDR2 FQGNSA.

The V gene is TRBV4-2, the J gene TRBJ1-2; perhaps TRBD1 as D (5 bases). The CDR3 runs 15 residues. Deletions cut 0 bases from V and 4 bases from J, with 12 bases between. Germline V gene data show CDR1 as LGHNA and CDR2 as YNFKEQ. The CDR3: CASSQDVQGFYGYTF. CDR3 in DNA: TGTGCCAGCAGCCAAGACGTGCAGGGATTCTATGGCTACACCTTC.

V usage is TRBV28 and J usage is TRBJ2-6, with a possible D match to TRBD2 (5 bases). Germline assignment: CDR1 MDHEN and CDR2 SYDVKM. This CDR3 has 15 residues. V lost 8 bases to trimming and J lost 3 bases, with 14 bases between them. CDR3 sequence: CASGADAYGANVLTF. CDR3 nucleotide sequence: TGTGCCAGCGGAGCGGACGCCTATGGGGCCAACGTCCTGACTTTC.

At least ten counts were recorded for this clonotype. The chain links TRBV20-1 to TRBJ2-5; the match to TRBD2 covers 9 bases. Looked up from germline, CDR1 is DFQATT and CDR2 is SNEGSKA (reference sequence). J lost 5 bases, V lost 3 bases, and 13 bases had no gene match. The CDR3 extends over 16 amino acids. CDR3 coding DNA: TGCAGTGCTAGCAGGGCCATAGCGGGAGTCGGGGAGACCCAGTACTTC. It yields the protein CSASRAIAGVGETQYF.

The rearrangement links TRBV5-1 to TRBJ1-2; 11 nucleotides align to TRBD1. Trimming at V came to 0 bases and at J to 7 bases, leaving 8 bases not matched to a gene. CDR3 length equals 16 residues. The germline CDR1 and CDR2 sequences are SGHRS and YFSETQ. CDR3 DNA: TGCGCCAGCAGCTTGGCAACCGGGACAGGGGGAAGTGGCTACACCTTC. It is translated as CASSLATGTGGSGYTF. Combining the CDR3 with reference TRBV5-1 and TRBJ1-2 gives the whole variable domain KAGVTQTPRYLIKTRGQQVTLSCSPISGHRSVSWYQQTPGQGLQFLFEYFSETQRNKGNFPGRFSGRQFSNSRSEMNVSTLELGDSALYLCASSLATGTGGSGYTFGSGTRLTVV.

The V and J genes are TRBV18 and TRBJ2-2; possible D gene TRBD2, 5 bases. Germline CDR1 KGHSH, CDR2 LQKENI. V was shortened by 0 bases and J by 1 base, with 12 bases between the two germline ends. The CDR3 consists of 17 residues. This CDR3 is CASSPPSADLNTGELFF. Here the CDR3 DNA reads TGTGCCAGCTCACCACCGTCCGCGGACTTGAACACCGGGGAGCTGTTTTTT.

This clonotype was observed a handful of times. CDR3: CASSLPRTGGVYEQYF. The CDR3 DNA reads TGTGCCAGCAGTTTACCCCGAACAGGGGGAGTATACGAGCAGTACTTC. The rearrangement links TRBV12-3 or TRBV12-4 to TRBJ2-7, with 8 bases aligning to TRBD1. The ends lost 2 bases at V and 4 bases at J; junction bases unmatched: 10. The CDR3 consists of 16 residues.

This clonotype was picked up a small number of times. The chain is built from TRBV5-5 and TRBJ2-4; D not resolved. V lost 0 bases to trimming and J lost 4 bases, with 8 bases between them. CDR3 size: 14 residues. The germline gives CDR1 SGHKS, CDR2 YYEKEE (reference sequence). The chain's CDR3 is CASSLELGKNIQYF. The DNA for the CDR3 is TGTGCCAGCAGCTTGGAATTAGGAAAAAACATTCAGTACTTC.

This clonotype was recorded a few times. V gene TRBV7-9 combines with J gene TRBJ2-3; D not certain. Germline CDR1 reads SEHNR; CDR2 reads FQNEAQ (reference sequence). Trimming stripped 2 bases from V and 0 bases from J, with 6 bases between. This CDR3 spans 14 amino acids. The CDR3, as DNA: TGTGCCAGCAGCTTATCGCTAAGCACAGATACGCAGTATTTT. This codes for CASSLSLSTDTQYF.

This clonotype came up many times. The chain's CDR3 is CSGQLIAGDTQYF. Written as DNA, the CDR3 is TGCAGCGGCCAACTAATTGCGGGAGATACGCAGTATTTT. The genes are TRBV29-1 and TRBJ2-3; D may be TRBD2 (5 bases). This CDR3 has 13 amino acids. The germline gives CDR1 SQVTM, CDR2 ANQGSEA. Trimming took 7 bases from V and 5 from J, leaving 16 bases between them.

In its sample, this clonotype was seen a few times. The chain joins TRBV7-2 to TRBJ1-2; D uncertain. V was shortened by 5 bases and J by 8 bases, with 18 bases between the two germline ends. Germline V lookup: CDR1 SGHTA, CDR2 FQGNSA. This CDR3 comprises 14 residues. The DNA for the CDR3 is TGTGCCAGCAGCACACGGACTGCCGCGGACGGCTACACCTTC. Translated, it gives CASSTRTAADGYTF.

This clonotype showed up just a few times. The chain links TRBV11-3 to TRBJ2-1, with D possibly being TRBD2 (5 bases). Germline V gene sequence: CDR1 SGHNT, CDR2 YENEEA. V was shortened by 5 bases and J by 8 bases, with 10 bases between the two germline ends. CDR3 length: 12 amino acids. CDR3 sequence reads: CASSPNGDEQFF. CDR3 coding DNA: TGTGCCAGCAGCCCAAACGGGGATGAGCAGTTCTTC.

The chain is built from TRBV9 and TRBJ1-1, with D uncertain. This CDR3 is built from 12 residues. V gave up 3 bases and J gave up 4 bases, with 7 bases separating them. Germline V gene lookup returns CDR1 SGDLS and CDR2 YYNGEE. CDR3 in amino acids: CASSGSLTEAFF. The DNA of the CDR3 is TGTGCCAGCAGCGGGAGTCTCACTGAAGCTTTCTTT.

The V gene is TRBV2, the J gene TRBJ2-4, with 7 bases fitting TRBD1. V was clipped by 6 bases and J by 7 bases; unmatched bases: 0. From germline, CDR1 is SNHLY and CDR2 FYNNEI. The CDR3 extends over 11 amino acids. The CDR3 loop is CASRGQNIQYF. As DNA, the CDR3 is TGTGCCAGCAGGGGACAGAACATTCAGTACTTC.

This clonotype has ten or more counts. The chain joins TRBV12-3 or TRBV12-4 to TRBJ2-2; D not certain. The CDR3 has 12 residues. The ends were cut back, 6 bases at V and 3 bases at J, with 5 bases in the middle. CDR3 coding DNA: TGTGCCAGCAGCACTGACACCGGGGAGCTGTTTTTT. It translates to CASSTDTGELFF.

The V call is TRBV2, the J call TRBJ2-1; no firm D call. Trimming took off 3 bases at V and 4 bases at J, with 10 bases between the two ends. Germline lookup yields CDR1 SNHLY and CDR2 FYNNEI. The CDR3 totals 14 residues. CDR3 coding DNA: TGTGCCAGCAGTGATCCCCCTCAATACAATGAGCAGTTCTTC. Its protein is CASSDPPQYNEQFF.

This clonotype was found a few times. The chain carries TRBV3-1 and TRBJ1-1; D gene uncertain. This CDR3 comprises 15 residues. Germline CDR1 LGHDT, CDR2 YNNKEL (reference sequence). V lost 4 bases to trimming and J lost 1 base, with 13 bases between them. This chain's CDR3 is CASSRVGRGNTEAFF. As DNA, the CDR3 is TGTGCCAGCAGCCGCGTGGGGAGAGGGAACACTGAAGCTTTCTTT.

This clonotype was seen more than once but under ten times. The chain links TRBV25-1 to TRBJ1-1; possible D gene TRBD1, 5 bases. V lost 2 bases to trimming and J lost 4 bases, with 14 bases between them. Germline assignment: CDR1 MGHDK and CDR2 SYGVNS. The CDR3 spans 15 residues. CDR3: CASSEAGFLGTEAFF. CDR3 nucleotides: TGTGCCAGCAGTGAAGCAGGGTTTCTCGGCACTGAAGCTTTCTTT. Filled out from reference TRBV25-1 and TRBJ1-1, the complete variable domain reads EADIYQTPRYLVIGTGKKITLECSQTMGHDKMYWYQQDPGMELHLIHYSYGVNSTEKGDLSSESTVSRIRTEHFPLTLESARPSHTSQYLCASSEAGFLGTEAFFGQGTRLTVV.

The chain joins TRBV30 to TRBJ1-4; 7 bases are shared with TRBD1. The junction had 6 bases not matched to a gene; V was cut back by 3 bases and J by 11 bases. This CDR3 is built from 12 residues. CDR1 and CDR2 (germline): GTSNPN, SVGIG (reference sequence). In DNA form, the CDR3 reads TGTGCCTGGAGAAAGACAGGGTGCAAACTGTTTTTT. This gives the protein CAWRKTGCKLFF.

The rearrangement uses TRBV7-3 and TRBJ2-1, with a tentative D call TRBD1 (5 bases). Trimming took 5 bases from V and 10 from J, leaving 15 bases between them. The CDR3 covers 13 residues. Germline lookup yields CDR1 SGHTA and CDR2 FQGTGA. The chain's CDR3 is CASSPLGVSEQFF. DNA for the CDR3: TGTGCCAGCAGCCCCCTAGGGGTGAGCGAGCAGTTCTTC.